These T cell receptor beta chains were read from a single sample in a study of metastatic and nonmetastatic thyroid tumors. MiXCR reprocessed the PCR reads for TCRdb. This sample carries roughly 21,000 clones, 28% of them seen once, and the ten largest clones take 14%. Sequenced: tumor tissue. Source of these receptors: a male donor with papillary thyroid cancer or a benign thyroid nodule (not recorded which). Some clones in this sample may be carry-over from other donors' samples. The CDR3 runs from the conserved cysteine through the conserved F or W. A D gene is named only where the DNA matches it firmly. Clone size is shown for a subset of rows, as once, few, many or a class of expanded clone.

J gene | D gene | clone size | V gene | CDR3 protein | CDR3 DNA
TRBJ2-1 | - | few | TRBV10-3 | CASGREGSNEQFF | TGTGCTTCGGGAAGAGAGGGTTCCAATGAGCAGTTCTTC
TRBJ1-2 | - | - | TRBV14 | CASSQQHNYGYTF | TGTGCCAGCAGCCAGCAACACAACTATGGCTACACCTTC
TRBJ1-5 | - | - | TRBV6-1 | CASRNQVKYSNQPQHF | TGTGCCAGCAGGAACCAGGTGAAGTATAGCAATCAGCCCCAGCATTTT
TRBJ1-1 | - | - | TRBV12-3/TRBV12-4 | CASSPPFTGITEAFF | TGTGCCAGCAGCCCCCCGTTCACAGGGATCACTGAAGCTTTCTTT
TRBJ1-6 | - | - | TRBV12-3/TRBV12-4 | CASRQGSNSPLHF | TGTGCCAGCAGACAGGGAAGTAATTCACCCCTCCACTTT
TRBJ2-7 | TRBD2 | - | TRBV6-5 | CASSLLAGAYEQYF | TGTGCCAGCAGTTTACTAGCGGGGGCGTACGAGCAGTACTTC
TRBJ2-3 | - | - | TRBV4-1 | CASSQGIQGPSTDTQYF | TGCGCCAGCAGCCAAGGGATACAGGGCCCTAGCACAGATACGCAGTATTTT
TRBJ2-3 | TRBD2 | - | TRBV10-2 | CASSASGKTSF | TGCGCCAGCAGTGCTAGCGGGAAAACGTCTTTT
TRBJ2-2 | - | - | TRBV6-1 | CASSPSGKGTGELLF | TGTGCCAGCAGTCCCTCAGGGAAGGGCACCGGGGAGCTGCTTTTT
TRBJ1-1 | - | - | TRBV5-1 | CASSPKQGINTEAFF | TGCGCCAGCAGCCCGAAACAGGGAATTAACACTGAAGCTTTCTTT
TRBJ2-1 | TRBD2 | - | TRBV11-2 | CASSTGTSDEQFF | TGTGCCAGCAGCACCGGGACTAGCGATGAGCAGTTCTTC
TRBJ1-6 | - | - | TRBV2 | CASSEGPPVWGEVHF | TGTGCCAGCAGTGAAGGGCCGCCGGTTTGGGGTGAGGTCCACTTT
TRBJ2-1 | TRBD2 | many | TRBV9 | CASSVGGLEFDEQFF | TGTGCCAGCAGCGTGGGGGGACTAGAGTTCGATGAGCAGTTCTTC
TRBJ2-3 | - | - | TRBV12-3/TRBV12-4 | CASSLTGDTQYF | TGTGCCAGCAGTTTGACGGGGGATACGCAGTATTTT
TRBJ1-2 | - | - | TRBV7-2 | CASSFSDGPYGYTF | TGTGCCAGCAGCTTTTCGGACGGCCCCTATGGCTACACCTTC
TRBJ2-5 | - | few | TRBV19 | CASSTTDVETQYF | TGTGCCAGTAGTACGACAGATGTAGAGACCCAGTACTTC
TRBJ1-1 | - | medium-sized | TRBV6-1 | CASSDLGRAEAFF | TGTGCCAGCAGTGATCTGGGGCGCGCTGAAGCTTTCTTT
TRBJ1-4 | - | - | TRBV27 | CASSLSGLTNEKLFF | TGTGCCAGCAGTTTATCGGGTTTAACTAATGAAAAACTGTTTTTT
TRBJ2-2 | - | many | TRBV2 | CASRKALQTGELFF | TGTGCCAGCAGGAAGGCCCTTCAAACCGGGGAGCTGTTTTTT
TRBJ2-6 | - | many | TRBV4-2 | CASSSDPFSGANVLTF | TGTGCCAGCAGCTCCGACCCCTTCTCTGGGGCCAACGTCCTGACTTTC
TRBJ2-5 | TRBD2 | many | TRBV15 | CATSREASGPQETQYF | TGTGCCACCAGCAGAGAAGCTAGCGGCCCCCAAGAGACCCAGTACTTC
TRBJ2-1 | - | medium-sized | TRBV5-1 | CASGGTRPTLF | TGCGCCAGCGGTGGAACCCGGCCAACACTCTTC
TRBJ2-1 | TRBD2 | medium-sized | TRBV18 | CASSPFVAGGMDEQFF | TGTGCCAGCTCACCATTCGTAGCGGGAGGAATGGATGAGCAGTTCTTC
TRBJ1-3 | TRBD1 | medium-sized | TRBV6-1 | CASSVNTGAGGNTIYF | TGTGCCAGCAGCGTAAATACAGGGGCGGGAGGAAACACCATATATTTT
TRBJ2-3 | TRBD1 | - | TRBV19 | CASSISGGEYTQYF | TGTGCCAGTAGTATCTCAGGGGGCGAGTATACGCAGTATTTT
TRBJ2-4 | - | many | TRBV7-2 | CASSLAGGLNIQYF | TGTGCCAGCAGCTTAGCGGGAGGCCTAAACATTCAGTACTTC
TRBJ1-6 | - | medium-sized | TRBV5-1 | CASSYVGQISGPLHF | TGCGCCAGCAGCTACGTGGGACAAATTAGTGGACCCCTCCACTTT
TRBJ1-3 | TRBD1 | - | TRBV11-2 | CASSYDRESGNTIYF | TGTGCCAGCAGTTATGACAGGGAGTCTGGAAACACCATATATTTT
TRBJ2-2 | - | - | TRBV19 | CASSPWTATGELFF | TGTGCCAGTAGTCCTTGGACAGCCACCGGGGAGCTGTTTTTT
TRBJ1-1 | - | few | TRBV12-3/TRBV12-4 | CASRLTTEAFF | TGTGCCAGCAGGCTGACGACTGAAGCTTTCTTT
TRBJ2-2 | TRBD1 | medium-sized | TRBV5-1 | CASRQTGADTGELFF | TGCGCCAGCAGACAGACAGGGGCGGACACCGGGGAGCTGTTTTTT
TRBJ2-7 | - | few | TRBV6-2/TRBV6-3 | CASSYSDSRGEQYF | TGTGCCAGCAGTTACTCCGATAGCCGGGGCGAGCAGTACTTC
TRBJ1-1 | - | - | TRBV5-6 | CASSLGPQSTEAFF | TGTGCCAGCAGCTTGGGCCCGCAGTCAACTGAAGCTTTCTTT
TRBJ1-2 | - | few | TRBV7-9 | CASSLTSSANYGYTF | TGTGCCAGCAGCTTAACGAGTTCAGCTAACTATGGCTACACCTTC
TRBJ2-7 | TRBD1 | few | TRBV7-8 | CASSTGAGFGEQYF | TGTGCCAGCAGCACAGGGGCCGGGTTCGGAGAGCAGTACTTC
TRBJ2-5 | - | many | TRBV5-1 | CASSLVGEETQYF | TGCGCCAGCAGCTTGGTCGGGGAAGAGACCCAGTACTTC
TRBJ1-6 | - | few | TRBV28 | CASRSGGGGYNSPLHF | TGTGCCAGCAGATCAGGCGGGGGAGGGTATAATTCACCCCTCCACTTT
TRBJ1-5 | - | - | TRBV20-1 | CSAEQGAQPQHF | TGCAGTGCAGAGCAGGGAGCTCAGCCCCAGCATTTT
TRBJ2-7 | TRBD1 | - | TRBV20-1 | CSASPGQGAYEQYF | TGCAGTGCTAGCCCGGGACAGGGAGCCTACGAGCAGTACTTC
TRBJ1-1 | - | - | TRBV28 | CASSFRIPNTEAFF | TGTGCCAGCAGTTTTCGGATCCCGAACACTGAAGCTTTCTTT
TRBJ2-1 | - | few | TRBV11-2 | CASSLRGGSPDEQFF | TGTGCCAGCAGCCTACGAGGCGGATCTCCTGATGAGCAGTTCTTC
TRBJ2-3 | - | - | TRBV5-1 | CASSSNRVKGYTDTQYF | TGCGCCAGCAGCTCGAACCGGGTGAAGGGGTACACAGATACGCAGTACTTT
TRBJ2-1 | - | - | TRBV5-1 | CASSLADPSYNEQFF | TGCGCCAGCAGCTTAGCGGACCCATCCTACAATGAGCAGTTCTTC
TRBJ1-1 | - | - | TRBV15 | CATSRVGGAGTEAFF | TGTGCCACCAGCAGAGTGGGGGGCGCGGGGACTGAAGCTTTCTTT
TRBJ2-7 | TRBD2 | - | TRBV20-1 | CSARQRLALSRQYF | TGCAGTGCTAGACAAAGACTAGCCCTCAGTCGGCAGTACTTC
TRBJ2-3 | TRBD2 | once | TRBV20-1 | CSAPPLAGGLNTQYF | TGCAGTGCGCCGCCACTAGCGGGGGGCCTGAATACGCAGTATTTT